This TCR beta chain was sequenced for a study of blood T cells in healthy people across ages. To note about this clonotype: The antigen remains unidentified.

Study-level results: The study found TCR beta diversity correlated strongly with naive T cell percentage.

Alongside a J-beta primer mix, a sample-barcoded 5' primer served in a second PCR lasting about 7 to 12 cycles. MiXCR was run by TCRdb on the 5' RACE reads, yielding one entry per CDR3 protein. The sample comprises 1.5 million to 2 million distinct CDR3 sequences, roughly 32% of which are singletons, and about 10% rests with the top ten. In germline, CDR1 is SGHRS, CDR2 YFSETQ. The CDR3 length is 14 residues. Deletions cut 3 bases from V and 0 bases from J, with 10 bases between. The chain couples TRBV5-1 to TRBJ2-7; D perhaps matches TRBD1 (6 bases). The sequence was collected from a woman aged 25 to 39 in good health. Sequenced: blood. The CDR3 bases are TGCGCCAGCAGCTGGGACACCAGCTCCTACGAGCAGTACTTC. The encoded protein is CASSWDTSSYEQYF. The full variable domain, completed using reference TRBV5-1 and TRBJ2-7, is KAGVTQTPRYLIKTRGQQVTLSCSPISGHRSVSWYQQTPGQGLQFLFEYFSETQRNKGNFPGRFSGRQFSNSRSEMNVSTLELGDSALYLCASSWDTSSYEQYFGPGTRLTVT.